The present T cell receptor (beta chain) was sequenced within a study of identical twins. This clonotype occurred a few times. TCRdb recomputed calls from the 5' RACE reads with MiXCR, one row per CDR3 protein. The data contain some 690,000 distinct CDR3 sequences, 21% of them singletons. Only healthy Caucasians were enrolled as donors. These data also featured in a second study, about T cells expressing NK-cell markers. That study adds: These clonotypes, the leaders elsewhere, also led the CD3+CD56-NKG2C+ fraction in four donors.

The material sequenced was PBMCs. The source is a woman aged 18-29 years in good health.

The CDR3 loop is CASSVDFGGQDEQFF. DNA for the CDR3: TGCGCCAGCAGCGTCGACTTTGGGGGCCAAGATGAGCAGTTCTTC. The chain combines TRBV5-1 with TRBJ2-1; possible D gene TRBD1, 6 bases. V was pared by 4 bases and J by 8 bases, with 19 bases between. This CDR3 is 15 amino acids long. CDR1 is SGHRS, CDR2 YFSETQ, per germline.